This T cell receptor (beta chain) was sequenced in a study of cytomegalovirus exposure and HLA in healthy donors. On this clone: The antigen remains unidentified.

Overall study results and limits: Later analysis found that TCR beta chains associated with HLA were more clonally expanded than other, equally common chains. The authors listed around 150 TCR beta chains as cytomegalovirus-associated. Roughly even sequencing depth across donors was the assumption behind the presence/absence analyses.

Primers for the PCR totalled 60 Vbeta and 13 Jbeta. Methods used by the authors: Unique TCR beta chains totaled some 88 million in a later count, with around 11 million of them shared. Generated by immunoSEQ multiplex PCR, the TCRdb table keeps only in-frame clones and is missing some. The V and J calls and the clone size are those of that table, but D and trimming were determined from the DNA. The repertoire holds about 140,000 clones, with roughly 90% as singletons. The material sequenced was PBMCs. The TCR originated in a woman aged 40 to 50 in good health and CMV-seronegative.

CDR3 loop: CASSQEGLGLAYNEQFF. In DNA, the CDR3 is TGCGCCAGCAGCCAAGAGGGACTCGGACTAGCGTATAATGAGCAGTTCTTC. J is TRBJ2-1 and V is TRBV4-3; 9 bases match TRBD2. CDR1 is LGHNA, CDR2 YSLEER, per germline. The CDR3 is 17 amino acids. J was trimmed by 7 bases and V by 0 bases; bases with no gene match: 10.